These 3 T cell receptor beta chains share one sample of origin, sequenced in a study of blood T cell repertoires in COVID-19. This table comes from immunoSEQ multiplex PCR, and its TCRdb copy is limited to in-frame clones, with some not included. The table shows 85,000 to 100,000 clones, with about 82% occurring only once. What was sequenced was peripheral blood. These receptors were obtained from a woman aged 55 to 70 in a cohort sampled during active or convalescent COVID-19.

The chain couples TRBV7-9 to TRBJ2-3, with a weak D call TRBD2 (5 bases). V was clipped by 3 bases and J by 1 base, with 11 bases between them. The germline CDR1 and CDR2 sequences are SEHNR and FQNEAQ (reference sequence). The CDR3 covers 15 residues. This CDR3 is CASSLSVSGTDTQYF. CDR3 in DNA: TGTGCCAGCAGCTTGAGCGTTAGCGGCACAGATACGCAGTATTTT.

The CDR3 bases are TGTGCCTGGAGTGCTAATTTCCACGGGGAACTGTTTTTT. It codes for CAWSANFHGELFF. The chain employs TRBV30 and TRBJ1-4; D ambiguous. V dropped 1 base and J dropped 12 bases, with 15 bases sitting between them. The CDR3 loop spans 13 amino acids. Germline lookup yields CDR1 GTSNPN and CDR2 SVGIG (reference sequence).

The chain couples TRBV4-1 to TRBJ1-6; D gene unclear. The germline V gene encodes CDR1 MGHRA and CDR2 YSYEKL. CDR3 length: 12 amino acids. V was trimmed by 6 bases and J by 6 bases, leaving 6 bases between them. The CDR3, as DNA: TGCGCCAGCAGTTACAGTAATTCACCCCTCCACTTT. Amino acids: CASSYSNSPLHF.